This T cell receptor beta chain came from a study of blood T cell repertoires in COVID-19. Overall study: Material from acute and convalescent COVID-19 was sourced from the United States, Italy and Spain.

There are 15 residues in the CDR3. Germline V CDR1 and CDR2: SGHRS, YFSETQ. Trimming removed 1 base from V and 2 bases from J, with 13 bases in between. Profiling relied on immunoSEQ multiplex PCR, and the TCRdb table lists in-frame clones only, not all of them. This table has 100,000 to 150,000 clones, roughly 84% appearing once. The clonotype originates from a woman of 80 years or more with acute or convalescent COVID-19. The V and J genes are TRBV5-1 and TRBJ2-7; tentatively, D is TRBD1 (5 bases). The source material was peripheral blood. The CDR3, as DNA: TGCGCCAGCAGCTTGCAGGGAATCTCAACCTACGAGCAGTACTTC. Translation: CASSLQGISTYEQYF.